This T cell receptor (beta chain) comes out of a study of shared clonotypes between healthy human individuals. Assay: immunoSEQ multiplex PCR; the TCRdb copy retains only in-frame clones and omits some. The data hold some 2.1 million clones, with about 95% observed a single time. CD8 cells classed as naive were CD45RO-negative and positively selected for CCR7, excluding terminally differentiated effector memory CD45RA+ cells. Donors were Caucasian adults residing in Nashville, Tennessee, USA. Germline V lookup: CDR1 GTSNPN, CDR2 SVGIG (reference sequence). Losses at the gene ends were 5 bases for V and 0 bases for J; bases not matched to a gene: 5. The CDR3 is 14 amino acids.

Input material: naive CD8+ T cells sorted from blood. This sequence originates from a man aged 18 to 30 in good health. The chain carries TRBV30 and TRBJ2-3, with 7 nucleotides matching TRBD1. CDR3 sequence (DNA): TGTGCCTGGGGGGACAGAGCTAGCACAGATACGCAGTATTTT. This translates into CAWGDRASTDTQYF.